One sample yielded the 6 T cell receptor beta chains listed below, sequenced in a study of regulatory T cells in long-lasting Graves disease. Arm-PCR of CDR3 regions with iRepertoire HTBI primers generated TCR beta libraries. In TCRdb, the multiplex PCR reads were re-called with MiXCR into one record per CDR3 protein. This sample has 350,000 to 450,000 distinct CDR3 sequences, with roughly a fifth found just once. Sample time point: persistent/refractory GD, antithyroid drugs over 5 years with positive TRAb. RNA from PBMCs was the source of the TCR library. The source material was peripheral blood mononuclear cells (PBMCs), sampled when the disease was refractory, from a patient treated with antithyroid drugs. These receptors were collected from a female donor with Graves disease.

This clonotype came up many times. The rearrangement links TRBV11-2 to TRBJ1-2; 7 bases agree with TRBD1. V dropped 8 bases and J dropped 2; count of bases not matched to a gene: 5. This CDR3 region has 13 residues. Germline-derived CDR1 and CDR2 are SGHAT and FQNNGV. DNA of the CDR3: TGTGCCAGCGGGACGGGACAGAACTATGGCTACACCTTC. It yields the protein CASGTGQNYGYTF. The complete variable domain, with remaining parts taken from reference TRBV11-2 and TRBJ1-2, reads EAGVAQSPRYKIIEKRQSVAFWCNPISGHATLYWYQQILGQGPKLLIQFQNNGVVDDSQLPKDRFSAERLKGVDSTLKIQPAKLEDSAVYLCASGTGQNYGYTFGSGTRLTVV.

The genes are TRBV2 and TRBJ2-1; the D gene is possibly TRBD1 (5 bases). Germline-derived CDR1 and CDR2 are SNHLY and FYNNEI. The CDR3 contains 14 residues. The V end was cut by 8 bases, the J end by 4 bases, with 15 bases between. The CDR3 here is CASRLGQAYNEQFF. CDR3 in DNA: TGTGCCAGCCGTCTGGGGCAGGCGTACAATGAGCAGTTCTTC.

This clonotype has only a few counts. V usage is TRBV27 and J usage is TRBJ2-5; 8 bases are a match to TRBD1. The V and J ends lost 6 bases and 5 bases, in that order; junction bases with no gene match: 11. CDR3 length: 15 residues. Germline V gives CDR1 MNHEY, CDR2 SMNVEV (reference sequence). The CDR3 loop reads CASSQTGQGWETQYF. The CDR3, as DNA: TGTGCCAGCAGCCAAACCGGACAGGGCTGGGAGACCCAGTACTTC.

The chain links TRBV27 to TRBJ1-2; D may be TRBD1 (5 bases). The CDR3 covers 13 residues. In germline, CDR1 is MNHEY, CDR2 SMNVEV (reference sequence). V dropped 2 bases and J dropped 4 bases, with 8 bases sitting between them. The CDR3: CASSLGGLYGYTF. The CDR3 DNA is TGTGCCAGCAGTTTAGGGGGACTCTATGGCTACACCTTC.

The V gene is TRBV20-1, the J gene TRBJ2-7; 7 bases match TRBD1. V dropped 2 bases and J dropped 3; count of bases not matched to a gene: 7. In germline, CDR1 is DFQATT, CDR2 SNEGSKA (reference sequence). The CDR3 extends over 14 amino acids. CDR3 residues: CSARSGQTLYEQYF. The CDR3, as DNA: TGCAGTGCTAGATCGGGACAGACCCTCTACGAGCAGTACTTC.

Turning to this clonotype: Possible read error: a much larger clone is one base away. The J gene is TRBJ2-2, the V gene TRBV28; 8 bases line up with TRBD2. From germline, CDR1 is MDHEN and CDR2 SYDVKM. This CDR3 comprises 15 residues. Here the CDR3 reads CASRPERENTGELVF. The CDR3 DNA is TGTGCCAGCAGACCCGAGCGGGAGAACACCGGGGAGCTGGTTTTT.